This T cell receptor (beta chain) was recovered during a study of control samples from healthy donors and cancer patients. V dropped 10 bases and J dropped 0 bases, with 13 bases sitting between them. The CDR3 is made up of 14 amino acids. CDR1 ENHRY and CDR2 SYGVKD come from the germline V gene. Repertoires were generated with immunoSEQ multiplex PCR, while TCRdb's copy carries only in-frame clones and drops some. In the table there are fewer than 150,000 clones, 90% of which are singletons. This TCR derives from a man between 18 and 35 years old in good health. The genes are TRBV10-3 and TRBJ1-5, with TRBD1 as a possible D gene (5 bases). The sample taken for sequencing was blood. DNA of the CDR3: TGTGCCACCCACGCAGGGCTTAGCAATCAGCCCCAGCATTTT. This gives the protein CATHAGLSNQPQHF.